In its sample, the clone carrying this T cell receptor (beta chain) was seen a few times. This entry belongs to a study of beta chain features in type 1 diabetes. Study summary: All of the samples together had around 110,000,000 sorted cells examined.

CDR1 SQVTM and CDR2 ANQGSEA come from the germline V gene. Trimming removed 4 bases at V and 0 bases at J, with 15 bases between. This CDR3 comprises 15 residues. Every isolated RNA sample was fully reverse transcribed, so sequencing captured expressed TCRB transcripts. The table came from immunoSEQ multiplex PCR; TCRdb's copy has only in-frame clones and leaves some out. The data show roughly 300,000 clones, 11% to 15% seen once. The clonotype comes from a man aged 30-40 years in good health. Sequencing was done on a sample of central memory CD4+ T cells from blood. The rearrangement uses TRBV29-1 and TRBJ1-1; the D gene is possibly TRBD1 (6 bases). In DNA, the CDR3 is TGCAGCGTTGCGGACTACCCAGGGGTGAACACTGAAGCTTTCTTT. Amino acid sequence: CSVADYPGVNTEAFF.